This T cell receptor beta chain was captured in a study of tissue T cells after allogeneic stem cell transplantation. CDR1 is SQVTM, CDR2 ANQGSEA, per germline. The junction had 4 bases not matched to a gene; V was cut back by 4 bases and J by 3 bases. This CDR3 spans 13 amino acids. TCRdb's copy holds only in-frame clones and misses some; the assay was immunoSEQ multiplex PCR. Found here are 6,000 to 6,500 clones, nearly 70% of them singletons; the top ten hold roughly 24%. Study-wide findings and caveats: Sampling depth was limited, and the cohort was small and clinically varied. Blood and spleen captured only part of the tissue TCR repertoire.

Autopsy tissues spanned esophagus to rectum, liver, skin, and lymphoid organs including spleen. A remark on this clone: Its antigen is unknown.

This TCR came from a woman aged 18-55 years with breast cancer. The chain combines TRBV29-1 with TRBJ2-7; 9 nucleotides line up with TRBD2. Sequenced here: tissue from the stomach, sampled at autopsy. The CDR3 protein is CSVGAAGGYEQYF. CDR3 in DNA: TGCAGCGTTGGTGCAGCGGGAGGCTACGAGCAGTACTTC.